Presented here are 16 T cell receptor beta chains from one specimen sequenced in a study of blood T cell repertoires in COVID-19. The assay was immunoSEQ multiplex PCR, and TCRdb's table has in-frame clones only and misses some. The sample lists about 210,000 clones, 89% occurring once. The sequencing input was peripheral blood. The receptor source for this set is a woman aged 40 to 50 with acute or convalescent COVID-19.

The chain is built from TRBV12-5 and TRBJ2-3; D unclear. The CDR3 sequence is 14 residues long. From germline, CDR1 is LGHNT and CDR2 FRNRAP. Trimming cost V 0 bases and J 5 bases, with 9 bases left between them. The CDR3 nucleotides read TGTGCTAGTGGTTTGGTAGTTCCCGGAGATACGCAGTATTTT. This encodes CASGLVVPGDTQYF.

The rearrangement links TRBV19 to TRBJ1-1; 8 bases line up with TRBD1. CDR3 size: 14 residues. V was clipped by 7 bases and J by 6 bases; unmatched bases: 10. Germline values: CDR1 LNHDA, CDR2 SQIVND (reference sequence). The CDR3 DNA is TGTGCCAGTAACCCCGGACAGGGTTACTCTGAAGCTTTCTTT. Translation gives CASNPGQGYSEAFF.

This clone was seen a few times. This chain joins TRBV9 and TRBJ1-5; 7 positions match TRBD1. Germline CDR1 is SGDLS and CDR2 is YYNGEE. CDR3 size: 16 residues. Trimming cost V 4 bases and J 1 base; bases outside gene matches: 8. The CDR3 DNA follows: TGTGCCAGCAGCCCAACAGGGGAAGGGAGCAATCAGCCCCAGCATTTT. Protein sequence: CASSPTGEGSNQPQHF.

The chain combines TRBV27 with TRBJ2-1, with TRBD2 identical over 8 bases. This CDR3 contains 14 residues. CDR1 and CDR2 from the germline V gene are MNHEY and SMNVEV (reference sequence). Germline trimming cut 3 bases from V and 2 bases from J; bases unmatched to any gene: 0. CDR3: CASSFGGAYNEQFF. The CDR3 DNA is TGTGCCAGCAGTTTCGGGGGGGCCTACAATGAGCAGTTCTTC.

This sequence joins TRBV7-7 and TRBJ1-1; D not certain. CDR1 is SSHAT, CDR2 FNYEAQ, per germline (reference sequence). CDR3 length: 13 amino acids. Trimming removed 5 bases at V and 1 base at J, with 8 bases between. Here the CDR3 DNA reads TGTGCCAGCAGCAAAACAGCGAACACTGAAGCTTTCTTT. Translating it yields CASSKTANTEAFF.

The rearrangement links TRBV7-3 to TRBJ2-6; perhaps TRBD2 as D (6 bases). V was clipped by 3 bases and J by 0 bases, with 21 bases between them. Germline V gene data show CDR1 as SGHTA and CDR2 as FQGTGA. The CDR3 totals 20 residues. CDR3 sequence reads: CASSFIPRGVQRSGANVLTF. CDR3 coding DNA: TGTGCCAGCAGCTTTATCCCCCGCGGGGTTCAGCGCTCTGGGGCCAACGTCCTGACTTTC.

The V gene is TRBV12-5, the J gene TRBJ1-5, with 8 bases fitting TRBD1. The CDR3 length is 15 residues. Germline assignment: CDR1 LGHNT and CDR2 FRNRAP. V was pared by 1 base and J by 4 bases, with 3 bases of the junction left unmatched. DNA of the CDR3: TGTGCTAGTGGTTTGGGCAGGGGGCCGAATCAGCCCCAGCATTTT. It codes for CASGLGRGPNQPQHF.

The CDR3 reads CAWSVVAGGWTGELFF. The CDR3 coding sequence is TGTGCCTGGAGTGTTGTGGCAGGGGGCTGGACCGGGGAGCTGTTTTTT. This chain connects TRBV30 to TRBJ2-2; 8 nucleotides line up with TRBD1. The V gene end was trimmed by 0 bases and the J gene end by 5 bases; junction bases not matched to a gene: 8. In germline, CDR1 is GTSNPN, CDR2 SVGIG (reference sequence). The CDR3 runs to 16 residues.

This chain uses TRBV29-1 with TRBJ2-2, with no clear D. Germline-derived CDR1 and CDR2 are SQVTM and ANQGSEA. V was cut by 6 bases and J by 8 bases, with 10 bases left in between. The CDR3 totals 11 residues. The CDR3 DNA sequence: TGCAGCGTCGGGTGGCTTGGGGAGCTGTTTTTT. Translating gives CSVGWLGELFF.

This chain connects TRBV12-5 to TRBJ1-5; the match to TRBD1 covers 8 bases. CDR1 and CDR2 from the germline V gene are LGHNT and FRNRAP. The CDR3 is 15 residues long. Trimming cost V 0 bases and J 5 bases; bases outside gene matches: 3. In nucleotides, the CDR3 is TGTGCTAGTGGTTTGGTCAGGGGGCTCGATCAGCCCCAGCATTTT. It translates to CASGLVRGLDQPQHF.

The chain has TRBV21-1 and TRBJ2-7; the D segment call TRBD1 is taken from the table without a DNA check. TRBV21-1 is a pseudogene. This CDR3 contains 12 residues. In DNA form, the CDR3 reads TGTGCCAGCAGGGACAGGGGCTCCGAGCAGTACGTC. Its translation: CASRDRGSEQYV.

The V gene is TRBV7-6, the J gene TRBJ2-6; 8 bases align to TRBD2. The CDR3 is 16 amino acids. Germline V gene lookup returns CDR1 SGHVS and CDR2 FNYEAQ. The V gene end was trimmed by 5 bases and the J gene end by 0 bases; junction bases not matched to a gene: 3. CDR3 residues: CASSPGGGSGANVLTF. CDR3 sequence (DNA): TGTGCCAGCAGCCCCGGGGGGGGCTCTGGGGCCAACGTCCTGACTTTC. Filled out from reference TRBV7-6 and TRBJ2-6, the complete variable domain reads GAGVSQSPRYKVTKRGQDVALRCDPISGHVSLYWYRQALGQGPEFLTYFNYEAQQDKSGLPNDRFSAERPEGSISTLTIQRTEQRDSAMYRCASSPGGGSGANVLTFGAGSRLTVL.

This chain joins TRBV5-1 and TRBJ1-1; TRBD1 matches at 8 bases. Germline values: CDR1 SGHRS, CDR2 YFSETQ. V was clipped by 4 bases and J by 8 bases; unmatched bases: 4. The CDR3 sequence is 12 residues long. The CDR3 here is CASSPGGTEAFF. CDR3 sequence (DNA): TGCGCCAGCAGCCCAGGGGGCACCGAAGCTTTCTTT.

V usage is TRBV9 and J usage is TRBJ2-2, with 10 bases aligning to TRBD1. The CDR3 consists of 15 residues. Germline assignment: CDR1 SGDLS and CDR2 YYNGEE. The J segment lost 6 bases and the V segment lost 3 bases, leaving 5 bases of the junction unmatched. CDR3 in DNA: TGTGCCAGCAGCGCCGGGACAGGGGTTCCCGGGGAGCTGTTTTTT. Translating it yields CASSAGTGVPGELFF.

The chain links TRBV5-1 to TRBJ2-3; tentative D call: TRBD2 (6 bases). CDR3 length: 14 amino acids. The germline CDR1 and CDR2 sequences are SGHRS and YFSETQ. Trimming removed 4 bases at V and 2 bases at J, with 11 bases between. The CDR3 DNA sequence: TGCGCCAGCAGCAAAGGGGACTTCACAGATACGCAGTATTTT. Translated: CASSKGDFTDTQYF.

CDR3 bases: TGTGCCAGTAGTTTCACGGAGCGGAGTGGCTACACCTTC. This encodes CASSFTERSGYTF. The chain recombines TRBV19 with TRBJ1-2; D not certain. The V gene's germline CDR1 is LNHDA and CDR2 SQIVND (reference sequence). The CDR3 is made up of 13 amino acids. Trimming shortened V by 5 bases and J by 7 bases, and 14 bases separated the two germline ends. The whole variable domain, remainder taken from reference TRBV19 and TRBJ1-2, is DGGITQSPKYLFRKEGQNVTLSCEQNLNHDAMYWYRQDPGQGLRLIYYSQIVNDFQKGDIAEGYSVSREKKESFPLTVTSAQKNPTAFYLCASSFTERSGYTFGSGTRLTVV.